The TCR beta chain under discussion was sequenced for a study of cytomegalovirus exposure and HLA in healthy donors. Germline lookup yields CDR1 SGHRS and CDR2 YFSETQ. V lost 2 bases and J lost 1, with 8 bases in between. CDR3 length: 14 amino acids. On this clone: The antigen is unknown.

Data came from immunoSEQ multiplex PCR; TCRdb stores just in-frame clones and leaves some out. Of around 150,000 clones in the sample, approximately 96% were seen once. The donors were part of the validation cohort of 120 or so subjects. That cohort was separate from the first cohort, which comprised 550 to 750 subjects. Study-wide points: First-cohort TCR clusters tended to co-occur in the 130 or so validation repertoires, a later analysis found. It was reportedly the case that the classifier diagnosed cytomegalovirus status with high specificity and sensitivity. Among TCR beta chains, those listed as cytomegalovirus-associated numbered 164.

This rearrangement joins TRBV5-1 to TRBJ2-3; D possibly corresponds to TRBD1 (5 bases). This TCR came from a woman under 30 in good health and CMV-seronegative. Sequencing was done on a sample of PBMCs. CDR3 nucleotide sequence: TGCGCCAGCAGCTTAGACAGCCGCACAGATACGCAGTATTTT. This translates into CASSLDSRTDTQYF.